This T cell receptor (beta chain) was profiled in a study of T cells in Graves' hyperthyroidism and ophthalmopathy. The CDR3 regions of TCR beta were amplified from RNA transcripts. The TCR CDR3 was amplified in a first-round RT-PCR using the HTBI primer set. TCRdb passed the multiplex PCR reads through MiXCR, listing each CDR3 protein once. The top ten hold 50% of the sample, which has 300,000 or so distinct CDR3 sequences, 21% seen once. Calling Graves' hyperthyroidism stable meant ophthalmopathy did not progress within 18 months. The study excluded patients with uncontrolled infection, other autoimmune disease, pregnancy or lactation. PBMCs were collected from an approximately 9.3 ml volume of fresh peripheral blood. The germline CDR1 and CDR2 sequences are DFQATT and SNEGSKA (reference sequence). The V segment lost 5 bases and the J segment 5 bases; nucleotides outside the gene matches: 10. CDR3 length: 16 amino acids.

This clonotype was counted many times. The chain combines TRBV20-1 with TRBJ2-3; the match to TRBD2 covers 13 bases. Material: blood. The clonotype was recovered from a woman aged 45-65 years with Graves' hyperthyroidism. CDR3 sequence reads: CSAENPGLAGRDTQYF. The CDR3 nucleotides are TGCAGTGCTGAGAATCCGGGACTAGCGGGAAGAGATACGCAGTATTTT.